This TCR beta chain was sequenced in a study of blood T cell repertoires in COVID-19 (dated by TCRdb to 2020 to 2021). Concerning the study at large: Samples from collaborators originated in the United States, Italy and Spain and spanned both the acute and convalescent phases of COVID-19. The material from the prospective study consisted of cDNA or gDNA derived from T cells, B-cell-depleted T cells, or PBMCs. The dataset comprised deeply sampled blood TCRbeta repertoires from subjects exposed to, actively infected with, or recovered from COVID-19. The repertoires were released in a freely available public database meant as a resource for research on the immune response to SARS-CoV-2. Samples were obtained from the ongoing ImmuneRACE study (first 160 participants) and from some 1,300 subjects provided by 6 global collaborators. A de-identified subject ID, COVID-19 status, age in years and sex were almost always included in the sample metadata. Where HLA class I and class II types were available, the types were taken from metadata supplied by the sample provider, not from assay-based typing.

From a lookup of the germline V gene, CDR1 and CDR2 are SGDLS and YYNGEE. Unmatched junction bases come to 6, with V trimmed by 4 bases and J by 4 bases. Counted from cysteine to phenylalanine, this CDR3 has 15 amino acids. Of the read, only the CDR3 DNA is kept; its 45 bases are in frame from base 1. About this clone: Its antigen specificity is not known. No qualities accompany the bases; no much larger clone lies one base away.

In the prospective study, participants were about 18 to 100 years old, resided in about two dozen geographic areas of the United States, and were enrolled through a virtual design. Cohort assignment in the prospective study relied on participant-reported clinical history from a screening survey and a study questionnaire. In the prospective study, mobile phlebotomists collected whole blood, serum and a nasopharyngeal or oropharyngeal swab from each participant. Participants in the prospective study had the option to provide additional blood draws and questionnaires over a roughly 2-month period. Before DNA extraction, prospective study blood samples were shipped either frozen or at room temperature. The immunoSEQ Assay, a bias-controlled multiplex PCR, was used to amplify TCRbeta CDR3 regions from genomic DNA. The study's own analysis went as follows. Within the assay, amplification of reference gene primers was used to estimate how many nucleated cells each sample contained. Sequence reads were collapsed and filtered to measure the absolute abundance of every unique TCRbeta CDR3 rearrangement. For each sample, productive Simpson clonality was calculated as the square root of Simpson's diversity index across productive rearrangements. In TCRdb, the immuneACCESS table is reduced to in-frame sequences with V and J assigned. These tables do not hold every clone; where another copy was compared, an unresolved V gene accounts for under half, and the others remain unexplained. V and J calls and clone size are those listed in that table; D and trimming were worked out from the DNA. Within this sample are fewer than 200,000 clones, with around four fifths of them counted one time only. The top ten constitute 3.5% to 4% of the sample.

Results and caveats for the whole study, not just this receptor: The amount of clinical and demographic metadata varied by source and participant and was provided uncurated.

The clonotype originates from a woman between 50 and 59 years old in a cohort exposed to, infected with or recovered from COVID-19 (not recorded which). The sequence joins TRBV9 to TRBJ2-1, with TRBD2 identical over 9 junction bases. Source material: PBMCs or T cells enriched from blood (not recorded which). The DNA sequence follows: TGTGCCAGCAGCCGTAGCGGGAGTCGGTACAATGAGCAGTTCTTC. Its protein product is CASSRSGSRYNEQFF.